These 5 T cell receptor beta chains originate from one sample sequenced in a study of shared clonotypes between healthy human individuals. Assay: immunoSEQ multiplex PCR; the TCRdb copy retains only in-frame clones and omits some. Altogether approximately 1.1 million clones are present, 75% to 85% being singletons, with the ten largest covering about 0.52%. The sequenced sample consisted of memory CD4+ T cells from PBMCs. Subset indicated: CD45RA-negative fraction. Every receptor here comes from a man aged 18 to 30 in good health. Some clones in this sample may be carry-over from other donors' samples.

This rearrangement joins TRBV2 to TRBJ1-2; 8 bases agree with TRBD1. Germline CDR1 is SNHLY and CDR2 is FYNNEI. This CDR3 spans 14 amino acids. V was clipped by 6 bases and J by 0 bases; unmatched bases: 3. In DNA, the CDR3 is TGTGCCAGCAGCCCGGACAGGGCTAACTATGGCTACACCTTC. Translating it yields CASSPDRANYGYTF.

This chain connects TRBV10-3 to TRBJ2-3; 8 nucleotides line up with TRBD1. There are 16 residues in the CDR3. Germline values: CDR1 ENHRY, CDR2 SYGVKD. V gave up 6 bases and J gave up 1 base; unmatched junction bases: 9. CDR3 loop: CAIRTVDRVGTDTQYF. Written as DNA, the CDR3 is TGTGCCATCAGGACCGTGGACAGGGTTGGCACAGATACGCAGTATTTT.

V and J are TRBV5-5 and TRBJ2-7; the D gene is possibly TRBD1 (6 bases). Germline loops: CDR1 SGHKS, CDR2 YYEKEE (reference sequence). Trimming shortened V by 2 bases and J by 3 bases, and 6 bases separated the two germline ends. This CDR3 spans 12 amino acids. CDR3 in amino acids: CASSFRGYEQYF. As DNA, the CDR3 is TGTGCCAGCAGCTTCAGGGGCTACGAGCAGTACTTC.

The chain carries TRBV21-1 and TRBJ2-1; the tabulated D call, TRBD1, remains unverified against the DNA. TRBV21-1 is noted as a pseudogene. This CDR3 contains 14 residues. The chain's CDR3 is CASSTRQGDNEQFF. Here the CDR3 DNA reads TGTGCCAGCAGCACCCGACAGGGGGACAATGAGCAGTTCTTC.

V and J are TRBV28 and TRBJ2-7, with 8 positions matching TRBD2. The CDR3 loop spans 15 amino acids. Germline V gives CDR1 MDHEN, CDR2 SYDVKM. The junction had 3 bases not matched to a gene; V was cut back by 2 bases and J by 0 bases. The CDR3 loop is CASSLSGGSSYEQYF. DNA of the CDR3: TGTGCCAGCAGTTTAAGCGGGGGAAGCTCCTACGAGCAGTACTTC.